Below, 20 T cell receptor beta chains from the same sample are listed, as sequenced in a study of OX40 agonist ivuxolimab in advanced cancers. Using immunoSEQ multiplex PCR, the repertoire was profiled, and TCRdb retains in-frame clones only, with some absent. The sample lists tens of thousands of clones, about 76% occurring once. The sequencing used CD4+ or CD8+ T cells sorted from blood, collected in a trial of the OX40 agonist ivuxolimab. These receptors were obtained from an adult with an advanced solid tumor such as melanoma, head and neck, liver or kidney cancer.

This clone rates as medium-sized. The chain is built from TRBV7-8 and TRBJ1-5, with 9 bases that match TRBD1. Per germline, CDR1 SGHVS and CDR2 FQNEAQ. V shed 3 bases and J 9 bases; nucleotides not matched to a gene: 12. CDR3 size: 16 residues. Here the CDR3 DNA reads TGTGCCAGCAGCTTGAGTAGTTGGACAGGGGAGCGGCCCCAGCATTTT. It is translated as CASSLSSWTGERPQHF.

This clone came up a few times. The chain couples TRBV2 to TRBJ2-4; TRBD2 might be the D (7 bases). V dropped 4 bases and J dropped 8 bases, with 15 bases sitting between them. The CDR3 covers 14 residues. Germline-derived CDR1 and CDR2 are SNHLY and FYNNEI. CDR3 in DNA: TGTGCCAGCAGTGCGTCGGGGGGCAGGGACATTCAGTACTTC. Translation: CASSASGGRDIQYF.

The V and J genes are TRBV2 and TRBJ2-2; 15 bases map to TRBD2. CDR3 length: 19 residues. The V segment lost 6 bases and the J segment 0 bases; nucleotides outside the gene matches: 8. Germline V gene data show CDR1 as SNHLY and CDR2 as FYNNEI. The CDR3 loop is CASRGTSGGPVTNTGELFF. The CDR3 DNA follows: TGTGCCAGCAGGGGGACTAGCGGGGGGCCAGTAACGAACACCGGGGAGCTGTTTTTT.

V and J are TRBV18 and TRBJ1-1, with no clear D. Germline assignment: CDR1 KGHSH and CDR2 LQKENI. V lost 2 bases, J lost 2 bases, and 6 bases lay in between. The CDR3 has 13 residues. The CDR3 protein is CASSPNANTEAFF. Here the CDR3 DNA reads TGTGCCAGCTCACCAAACGCAAACACTGAAGCTTTCTTT.

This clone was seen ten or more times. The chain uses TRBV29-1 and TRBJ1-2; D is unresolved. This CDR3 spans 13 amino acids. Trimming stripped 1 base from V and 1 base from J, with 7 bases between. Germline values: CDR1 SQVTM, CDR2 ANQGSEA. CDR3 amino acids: CSVEVGNNYGYTF. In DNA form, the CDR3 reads TGCAGCGTTGAAGTGGGAAATAACTATGGCTACACCTTC.

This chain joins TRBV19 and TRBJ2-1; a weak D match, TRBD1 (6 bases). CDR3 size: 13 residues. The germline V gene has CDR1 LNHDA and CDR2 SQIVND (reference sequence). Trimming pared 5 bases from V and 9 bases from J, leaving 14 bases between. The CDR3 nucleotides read TGTGCCAGTAGTCCGGGGACAATGGGTGAGCAGTTCTTC. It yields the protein CASSPGTMGEQFF.

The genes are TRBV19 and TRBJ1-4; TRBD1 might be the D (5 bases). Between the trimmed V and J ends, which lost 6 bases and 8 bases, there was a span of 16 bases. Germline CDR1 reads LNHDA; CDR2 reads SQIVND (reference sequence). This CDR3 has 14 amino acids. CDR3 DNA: TGTGCCAGTAGAGGGACTCTCCCGGGGGAAAAACTGTTTTTT. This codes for CASRGTLPGEKLFF.

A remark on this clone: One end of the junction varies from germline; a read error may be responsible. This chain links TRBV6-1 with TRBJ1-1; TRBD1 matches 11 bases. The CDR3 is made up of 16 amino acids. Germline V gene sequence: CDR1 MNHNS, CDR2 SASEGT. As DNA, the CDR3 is TGTGCCAGCAGCGAAGACACGGGACAGGGGGTCGCGAAAGCTTTCTTT. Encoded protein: CASSEDTGQGVAKAFF.

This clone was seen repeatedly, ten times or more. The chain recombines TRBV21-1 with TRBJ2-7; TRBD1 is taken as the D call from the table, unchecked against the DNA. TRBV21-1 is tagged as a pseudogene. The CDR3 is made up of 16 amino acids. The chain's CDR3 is CASSMMRDRGKVEQYF. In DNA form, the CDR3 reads TGTGCCAGCAGCATGATGCGGGACAGGGGAAAGGTCGAGCAGTACTTC.

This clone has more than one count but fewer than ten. CDR3 in amino acids: CASSGRYGYTF. CDR3 coding DNA: TGTGCCAGCAGTGGACGATATGGCTACACCTTC. The rearrangement joins TRBV28 to TRBJ1-2, with D uncertain. With 5 bases removed from V and 5 bases from J, the gap between germline ends came to 6 bases. The CDR3 consists of 11 residues. Germline CDR1 MDHEN, CDR2 SYDVKM.

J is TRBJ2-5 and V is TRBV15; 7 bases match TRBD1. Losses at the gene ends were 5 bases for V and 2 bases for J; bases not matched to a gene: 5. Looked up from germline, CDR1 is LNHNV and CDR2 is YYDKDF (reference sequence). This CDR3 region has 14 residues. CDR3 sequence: CATSSPGQQETQYF. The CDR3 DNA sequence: TGTGCCACCAGCTCTCCGGGACAGCAAGAGACCCAGTACTTC.

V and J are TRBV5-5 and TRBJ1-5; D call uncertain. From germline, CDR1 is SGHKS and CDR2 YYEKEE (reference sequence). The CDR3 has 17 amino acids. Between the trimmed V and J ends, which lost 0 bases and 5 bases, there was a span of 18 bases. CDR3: CASSLVPQGKRDQPQHF. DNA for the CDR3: TGTGCCAGCAGCTTGGTTCCTCAAGGGAAACGGGATCAGCCCCAGCATTTT.

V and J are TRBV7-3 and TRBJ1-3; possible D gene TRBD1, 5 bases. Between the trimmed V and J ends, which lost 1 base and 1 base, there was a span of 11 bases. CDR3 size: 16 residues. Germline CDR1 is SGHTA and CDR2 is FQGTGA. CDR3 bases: TGTGCCAGCAGCTTAATTCCCGGACAATCTGGAAACACCATATATTTT. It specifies CASSLIPGQSGNTIYF.

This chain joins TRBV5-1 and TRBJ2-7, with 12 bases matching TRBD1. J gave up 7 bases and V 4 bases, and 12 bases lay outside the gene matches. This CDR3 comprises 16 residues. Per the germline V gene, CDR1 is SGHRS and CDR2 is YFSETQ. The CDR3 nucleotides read TGCGCCAGCAGCGCGGAGCCGGGACAGGGGGCAAAAGAGCAGTACTTC. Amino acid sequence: CASSAEPGQGAKEQYF.

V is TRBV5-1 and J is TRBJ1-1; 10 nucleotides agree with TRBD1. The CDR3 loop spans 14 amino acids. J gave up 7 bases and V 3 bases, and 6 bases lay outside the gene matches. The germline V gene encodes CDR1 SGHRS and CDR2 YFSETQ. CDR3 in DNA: TGCGCCAGCAGCTGGGGGGACAGGGGTAATGAAGCTTTCTTT. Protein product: CASSWGDRGNEAFF. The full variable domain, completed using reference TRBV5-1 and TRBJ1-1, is KAGVTQTPRYLIKTRGQQVTLSCSPISGHRSVSWYQQTPGQGLQFLFEYFSETQRNKGNFPGRFSGRQFSNSRSEMNVSTLELGDSALYLCASSWGDRGNEAFFGQGTRLTVV.

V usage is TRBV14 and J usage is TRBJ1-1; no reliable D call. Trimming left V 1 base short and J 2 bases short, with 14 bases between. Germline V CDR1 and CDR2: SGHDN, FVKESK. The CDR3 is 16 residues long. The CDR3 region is CASSQGSSLFNTEAFF. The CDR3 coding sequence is TGTGCCAGCAGCCAAGGTTCTAGCTTATTCAACACTGAAGCTTTCTTT.

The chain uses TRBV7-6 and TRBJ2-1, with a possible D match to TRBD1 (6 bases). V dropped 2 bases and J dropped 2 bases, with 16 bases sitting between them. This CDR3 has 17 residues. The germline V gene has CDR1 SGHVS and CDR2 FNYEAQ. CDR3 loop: CASSLYSRGVTYNEQFF. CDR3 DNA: TGTGCCAGCAGCTTATACTCCAGGGGTGTGACCTACAATGAGCAGTTCTTC. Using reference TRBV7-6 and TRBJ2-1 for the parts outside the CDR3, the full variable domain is GAGVSQSPRYKVTKRGQDVALRCDPISGHVSLYWYRQALGQGPEFLTYFNYEAQQDKSGLPNDRFSAERPEGSISTLTIQRTEQRDSAMYRCASSLYSRGVTYNEQFFGPGTRLTVL.

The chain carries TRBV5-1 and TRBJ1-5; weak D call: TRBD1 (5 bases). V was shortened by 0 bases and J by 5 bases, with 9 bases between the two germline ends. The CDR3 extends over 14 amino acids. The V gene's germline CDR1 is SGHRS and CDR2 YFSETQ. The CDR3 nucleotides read TGCGCCAGCAGCTTGGATGGAGGGGATCAGCCCCAGCATTTT. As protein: CASSLDGGDQPQHF.

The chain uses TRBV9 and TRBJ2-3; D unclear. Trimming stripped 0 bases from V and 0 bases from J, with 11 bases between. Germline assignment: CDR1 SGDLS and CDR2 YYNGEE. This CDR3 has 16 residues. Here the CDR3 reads CASSVEYSHSTDTQYF. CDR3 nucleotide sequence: TGTGCCAGCAGCGTAGAATACAGCCATAGCACAGATACGCAGTATTTT.

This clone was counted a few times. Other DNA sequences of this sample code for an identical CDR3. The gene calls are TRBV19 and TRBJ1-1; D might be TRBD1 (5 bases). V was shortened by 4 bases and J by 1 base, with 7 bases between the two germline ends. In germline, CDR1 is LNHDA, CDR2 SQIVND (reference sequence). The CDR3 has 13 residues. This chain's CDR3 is CASSTGQNTEAFF. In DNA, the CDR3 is TGTGCCAGTAGTACTGGACAGAACACTGAAGCTTTCTTT.